Described below is a single T cell receptor (beta chain) sequence and its context. Its cognate antigen is unknown. The data were obtained in a study of blood T cells in healthy people across ages. Study conclusions and caveats: It was the long-lived donors that had more naive CD4+ cells and higher diversity than aged donors.

Germline values: CDR1 SGHDT, CDR2 YYEEEE. Trimming at V came to 2 bases and at J to 7 bases, leaving 4 bases not matched to a gene. The CDR3 spans 13 residues. Primed by a sample-barcoded 5' primer and a J-beta primer mix, a second PCR proceeded for 7 to 11 cycles. TCRdb reanalysed the 5' RACE reads using MiXCR and keeps one entry per CDR3 protein. This sample yields some 1.8 million distinct CDR3 sequences, of which more than 35% are seen a single time; 20% to 25% belongs to the top ten. The receptor was derived from a human donor in good health. The source material was blood. The chain recombines TRBV5-6 with TRBJ1-1; 8 bases are a match to TRBD1. CDR3 DNA: TGTGCCAGCAGCTTTGAGGGGACAGGTGAAGCTTTCTTT. Its protein product is CASSFEGTGEAFF.